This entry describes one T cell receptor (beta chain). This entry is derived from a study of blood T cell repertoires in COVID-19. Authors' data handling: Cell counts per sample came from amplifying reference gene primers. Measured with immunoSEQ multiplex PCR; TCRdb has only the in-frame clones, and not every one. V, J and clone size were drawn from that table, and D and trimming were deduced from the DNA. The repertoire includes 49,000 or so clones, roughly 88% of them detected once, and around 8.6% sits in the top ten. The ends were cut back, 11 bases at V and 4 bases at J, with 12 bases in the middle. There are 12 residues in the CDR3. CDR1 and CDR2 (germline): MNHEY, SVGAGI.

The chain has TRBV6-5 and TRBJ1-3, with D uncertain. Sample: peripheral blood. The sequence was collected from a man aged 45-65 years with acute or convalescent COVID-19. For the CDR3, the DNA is TGTGCCGGAGGTCAGGAAGGAAACACCATATATTTT. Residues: CAGGQEGNTIYF.